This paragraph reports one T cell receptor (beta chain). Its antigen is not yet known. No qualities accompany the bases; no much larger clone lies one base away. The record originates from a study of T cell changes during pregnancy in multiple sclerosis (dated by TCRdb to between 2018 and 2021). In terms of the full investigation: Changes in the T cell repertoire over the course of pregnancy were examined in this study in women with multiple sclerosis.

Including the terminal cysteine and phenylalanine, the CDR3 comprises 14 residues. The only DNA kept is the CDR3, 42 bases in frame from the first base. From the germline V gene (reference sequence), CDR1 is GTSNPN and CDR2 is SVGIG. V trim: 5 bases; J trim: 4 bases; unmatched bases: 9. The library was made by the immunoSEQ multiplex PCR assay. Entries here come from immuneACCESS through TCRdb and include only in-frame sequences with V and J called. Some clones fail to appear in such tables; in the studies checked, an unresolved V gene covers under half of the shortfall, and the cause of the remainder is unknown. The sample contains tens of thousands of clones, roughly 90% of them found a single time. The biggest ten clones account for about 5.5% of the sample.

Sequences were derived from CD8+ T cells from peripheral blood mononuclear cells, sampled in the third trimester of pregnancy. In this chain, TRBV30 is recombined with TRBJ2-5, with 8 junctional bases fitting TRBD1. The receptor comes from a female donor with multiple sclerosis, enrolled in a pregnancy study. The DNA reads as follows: TGTGCCTGGGGTCCAGGGGGCCAGGGAGAGACCCAGTACTTC. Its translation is CAWGPGGQGETQYF.